This T cell receptor beta chain is drawn from a study of cytomegalovirus exposure and HLA in healthy donors. Those who donated were healthy bone marrow donors. Donors were nominally healthy when sampled, though unrecorded immune exposures were likely. With 60 Vbeta and 13 Jbeta primers, the PCR was carried out. Assay: immunoSEQ multiplex PCR; the TCRdb copy retains only in-frame clones and omits some. This table has about 110,000 clones, around 64% appearing once. From germline, CDR1 is MRHNA and CDR2 SNTAGT. V lost 2 bases, J lost 2 bases, and 11 bases stayed unmatched. This CDR3 comprises 19 residues.

This TCR derives from a woman aged 25 to 39 in good health and CMV-seronegative. This chain links TRBV6-4 with TRBJ1-5, with TRBD1 identical over 11 bases. Sequenced: PBMCs. This CDR3 is CASSDPGTGGFCCNQPQHF. CDR3 coding DNA: TGTGCCAGCAGTGACCCTGGGACAGGGGGGTTTTGTTGCAATCAGCCCCAGCATTTT.